This TCR beta chain stems from a study of cytomegalovirus exposure and HLA in healthy donors (dated by TCRdb to 2016 to 2017). Background for the entire study: According to an earlier analysis of 450 to 650 of the donors, about 179 million T cells yielded 120 million or so unique TCR beta sequences and roughly 280 Gb of sequence data. Approximately 310 gigabases of sequencing data and around 80 million unique TCR sequences made up an early release that covered some 640 HLA-typed donors. Of the 300 to 450 genotyped donors, 75% to 85% were placed in the genetic ancestry cluster associated with self-reported Caucasian donors. The study aimed to test whether signatures of past pathogen exposure could be identified by cataloging public T cell receptors. Using immunosequencing, the study profiled T cell repertoires from 500 to 800 subjects and related those repertoires to cytomegalovirus serostatus. Along with the approximately 650-subject first cohort, a separate validation cohort of around 120 different subjects was used. High-throughput TCR immunosequencing, statistical association of individual TCRs with disease status, and machine learning were combined to predict cytomegalovirus infection status. To study patterns of TCR occurrence, a later analysis re-analyzed previously published TCR beta repertoires from more than 550 donors and added high-resolution HLA genotyping. Rather than using new phenotypic data, the later analysis identified candidate immune exposures from TCR beta sequences and from how often those sequences occurred across donors. To decide whether each TCR beta V gene segment behaved as functional or pseudogenic, an earlier analysis of approximately 620 of the donors relied on high-throughput TCR beta sequencing. Alongside the repertoire data, information on donor age, sex, ethnicity and CMV serostatus was compiled. In a later genetic analysis, genome-wide SNP genotypes for about 55% of the 666 donors were used, and that subset was treated as a discovery cohort. All discovery cohort repertoires had been generated on a single sequencing platform. Both class I and class II loci were covered by HLA typing, at four-digit resolution. The number of typed donors differed by locus: about 620-630 for A, B, C, DRB1 and DQB1; some 540 for DQA1; around 610 for DPA1; and about 470 for DPB1. Roughly 5 DR-DQ haplotypes were handled as single units for association and clustering because linkage in the cohort was strong. Among about 410 genotyped donors of the cohort, an average of about 240,000 unique TCR beta nucleotide sequences was sequenced per donor, of which about 18% were non-productive.

The cohort comprised approximately 700 healthy bone marrow donors. All cohort members were sampled while nominally healthy, although unrecorded immune exposures were likely present. The donor tested CMV seropositive, placing the donor among the 250 to 350 seropositive members of the cohort. Each donor provided a peripheral blood sample, and peripheral blood mononuclear cells were used for TCR beta sequencing. Genomic DNA was extracted from the blood cell samples with the Qiagen DNeasy Blood Extraction Kit. The library was built by means of the immunoSEQ multiplex PCR assay. The multiplex PCR relied on a mix of 60 forward primers for TCR Vbeta segments and 13 reverse primers for TCR Jbeta segments. The CDR3 region of rearranged TCR beta genes was amplified from genomic DNA with a multiplex PCR assay. Amplified TCR beta libraries were sequenced as 87-base-pair reads on the Illumina HiSeq System. As for the authors' bioinformatics: In a later analysis, 77 million or so unique TCR beta chains were counted across the roughly 670 repertoires, and roughly 10 million of these chains were shared by at least two donors. To remove PCR and sequencing errors, raw reads were error-corrected and collapsed into unique sequences using a nearest-neighbor algorithm that merged closely related sequences. CDR3 sequences were aligned to IMGT reference sequences to assign V, D and J gene segments. For a sequence to be retained, a match of at least six nucleotides to both a V gene segment and a J gene segment was required. A rearrangement counted as productive if the CDR3 had no stop codons and remained in frame with V and J, and every other rearrangement counted as non-productive. Following IMGT convention, CDR3 was defined as the stretch from the second conserved V-encoded cysteine up to the conserved J-encoded phenylalanine. Sequences without an unambiguous match to a single V gene segment were excluded from the earlier analysis of about 600 of the donors. In an earlier analysis of several hundred of the donors, a V segment was called functional when productive rearrangements were above 56.7%, and segregating when the standard deviation between donors exceeded 5%. A statistical classification framework was built for diagnosing cytomegalovirus status from the catalog of TCR beta chain sequences. In a later analysis, V and J genes were assigned by comparing TCR nucleotide sequences against IMGT/GENE-DB human TR gene sequences. In a later analysis, CDR3 sequences and most-parsimonious VDJ recombination scenarios were assigned using the TCRdist pipeline. In a later analysis, every TCR beta chain was defined by the combination of its CDR3 amino acid sequence and its V-gene family, and reads without a unique V-gene family were dropped. To address suspected cross-contamination and a sequencing artifact, a later analysis removed approximately 600 highly shared, low-generation-probability nucleotide sequences. In a later analysis, a clonal expansion index was calculated for each public chain from normalized within-repertoire ranks of inferred template counts. Generation probabilities in a later analysis came from a VDJ recombination model fitted to out-of-frame rearrangements, and those results were checked against IGoR. A later analysis scored TCR-TCR, TCR-HLA and TCR-CMV co-occurrence with hypergeometric tests, applying a repertoire-size bias correction to TCR pairs. False discovery rates were estimated in a later analysis by permuting HLA or CMV assignments 20 times. In a later analysis, co-occurring TCRs were grouped with DBSCAN, and TCRdist sequence similarity was added when clustering was performed within HLA-allele-positive subsets. Repertoires with fewer than 30,000 or more than 120,000 public chains, plus five repertoires with anomalous nucleotide sharing, were excluded from co-occurrence clustering. Held by TCRdb, this immuneACCESS table contains in-frame sequences only and omits some clones. Under half of the omission traces to an unresolved V gene where checked; the cause of the rest is unknown. That table supplies the V and J calls and clone size; D and trimming were determined from the DNA. The sample includes 95,000 to 150,000 clones, with about 10% observed a single time. The top ten clones comprise 4.6% of the sample.

Results and caveats for the whole study, not just this receptor: Specific HLA alleles were associated with 15,000 to 20,000 TCR beta sequences at a false discovery rate of 0.05 in a later analysis. The study listed 150 to 200 TCR beta chains as associated with cytomegalovirus. A later genetic analysis reported fewer N-insertions in productive TCRs among donors in an Asian-associated ancestry cluster than the roughly 700-donor mean. Strong co-occurrence of HLA alleles, especially DR and DQ, made assigning TCR associations to individual alleles difficult. A further reported finding was that TCR beta sequences accurately predicted the HLA-A and HLA-B alleles for most subjects in the first cohort. Correlated functional status among segregating V segments might reflect linkage disequilibrium, but an unknown experimental factor could not be ruled out. Sequencing depth was assumed to be roughly uniform across donors in the presence/absence analyses, though that assumption may not hold. While some public TCRs were present in many individuals, most TCR sequences turned up only very rarely across donors. HLA typing was unavailable for some donors at each locus, so association tests used only the typed subset. Fewer than 20 rarely observed V segments, including chromosome 9 orphons, were excluded from the earlier analysis of 550 to 700 of the donors because counts were too low. According to a later analysis, TCR association rates differed among HLA loci, with DRB1 alleles showing the most associated TCRs and HLA-C alleles showing the fewest. CMV serostatus was the only immune exposure information available for the cohort. The authors suggested that the approach could potentially be generalized to other disease states and immunological phenotypes. Broadly in line with IMGT annotations, most TCR beta V segments showed up in productive rearrangements about 87% or about 30% of the time in an earlier analysis of 587 of the donors. An association between a missense DCLRE1C variant and V-gene and J-gene trimming of TCR beta chains was found in a later genetic analysis and replicated in an independent cohort. In a later analysis, HLA-associated TCR beta chains showed more clonal expansion and lower generation probabilities than non-associated chains that were equally common. In this cohort, only TCR beta chains were sequenced, and detectable features were limited by the absence of alpha or paired-chain data. In vitro tests confirmed that a few of the cytomegalovirus-associated TCR beta chains recognize cytomegalovirus antigens. Several of the top co-occurrence clusters appeared to be linked to parvovirus B19, influenza, CMV and Epstein-Barr virus, according to a later analysis. Cytomegalovirus status was reported to be diagnosed by the classifier with high specificity and sensitivity in both the original and validation cohorts. A group of highly shared sequence variants was considered likely to be a technical artifact of the sequencing pipeline. Most CMV-associated TCR beta chains appeared to be HLA-restricted in a later analysis, and the HLA associations seemed to be driven largely by CMV exposure. Some IMGT-functional V segments, including TRBV6-2 and TRBV6-3, could not be distinguished by the 87-base-pair reads and were therefore excluded.

V is shortened by 3 bases, J by 6 bases, and the region joining them spans 15 bases. Per the germline V gene, MNHEY is the CDR1 and SVGAGI is the CDR2. Its CDR3 holds 16 amino acids, cysteine through phenylalanine. The entry retains the CDR3 DNA only, 48 bases that are in frame from base 1. Comments on this clone: It lacks a known antigen. Base-call qualities are not available, and no considerably larger clone is one nucleotide away.

Sequencing input: PBMCs. The rearranged chain carries TRBV6-5 and TRBJ1-6; D gene: possibly TRBD1, on 6 matching bases. The origin of this receptor is a woman aged 18 to 35 in good health and CMV-seropositive. The CDR3 is CASSYSRQERNSPLHF. The nucleotide sequence is TGTGCCAGCAGTTATTCCCGACAGGAACGTAATTCACCCCTCCACTTT.